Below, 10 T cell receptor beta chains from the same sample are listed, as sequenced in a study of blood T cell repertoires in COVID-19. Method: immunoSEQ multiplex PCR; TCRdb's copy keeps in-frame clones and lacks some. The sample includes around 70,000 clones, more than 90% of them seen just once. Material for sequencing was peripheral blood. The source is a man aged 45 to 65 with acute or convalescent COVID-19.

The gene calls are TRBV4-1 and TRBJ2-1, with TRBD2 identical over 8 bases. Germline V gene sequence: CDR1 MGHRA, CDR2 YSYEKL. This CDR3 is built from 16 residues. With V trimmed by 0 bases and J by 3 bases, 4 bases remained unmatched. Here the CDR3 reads CASSQDRSGSYNEQFF. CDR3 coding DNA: TGCGCCAGCAGCCAAGATCGAAGCGGGAGCTACAATGAGCAGTTCTTC.

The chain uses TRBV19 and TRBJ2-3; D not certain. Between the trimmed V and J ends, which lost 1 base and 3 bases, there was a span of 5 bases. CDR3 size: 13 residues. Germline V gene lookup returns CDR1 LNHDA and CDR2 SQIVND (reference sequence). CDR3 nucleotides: TGTGCCAGTAGTATAGCCAATACAGATACGCAGTATTTT. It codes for CASSIANTDTQYF. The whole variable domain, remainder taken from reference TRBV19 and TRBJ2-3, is DGGITQSPKYLFRKEGQNVTLSCEQNLNHDAMYWYRQDPGQGLRLIYYSQIVNDFQKGDIAEGYSVSREKKESFPLTVTSAQKNPTAFYLCASSIANTDTQYFGPGTRLTVL.

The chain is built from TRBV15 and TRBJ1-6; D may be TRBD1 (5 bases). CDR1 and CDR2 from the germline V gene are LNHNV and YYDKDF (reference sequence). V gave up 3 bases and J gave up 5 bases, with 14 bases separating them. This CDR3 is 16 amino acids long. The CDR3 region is CATSSPQGTNNSPLHF. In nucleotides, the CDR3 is TGTGCCACCAGCAGTCCCCAGGGAACTAATAATTCACCCCTCCACTTT. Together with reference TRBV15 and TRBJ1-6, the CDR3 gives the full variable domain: DAMVIQNPRYQVTQFGKPVTLSCSQTLNHNVMYWYQQKSSQAPKLLFHYYDKDFNNEADTPDNFQSRRPNTSFCFLDIRSPGLGDTAMYLCATSSPQGTNNSPLHFGNGTRLTVT.

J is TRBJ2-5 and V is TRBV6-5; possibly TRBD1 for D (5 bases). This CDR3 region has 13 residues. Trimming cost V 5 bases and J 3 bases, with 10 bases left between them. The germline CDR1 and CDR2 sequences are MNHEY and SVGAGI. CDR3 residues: CASSRQIKETQYF. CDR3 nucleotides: TGTGCCAGCAGTCGACAGATAAAAGAGACCCAGTACTTC.

The CDR3 sequence: CASSLRVIGASGNTIYF. CDR3 bases: TGTGCCAGCAGTTTACGAGTTATAGGGGCTTCTGGAAACACCATATATTTT. This chain joins TRBV28 and TRBJ1-3; possible D gene TRBD1, 5 bases. Trimming left V 2 bases short and J 1 base short, with 15 bases between. Germline V gives CDR1 MDHEN, CDR2 SYDVKM. The CDR3 has 17 amino acids.

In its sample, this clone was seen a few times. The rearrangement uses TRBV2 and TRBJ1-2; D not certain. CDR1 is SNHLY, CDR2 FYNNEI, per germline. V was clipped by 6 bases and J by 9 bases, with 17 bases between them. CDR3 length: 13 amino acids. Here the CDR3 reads CASRAGVILRYTF. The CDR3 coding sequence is TGTGCCAGCAGAGCGGGCGTTATACTTCGCTACACCTTC.

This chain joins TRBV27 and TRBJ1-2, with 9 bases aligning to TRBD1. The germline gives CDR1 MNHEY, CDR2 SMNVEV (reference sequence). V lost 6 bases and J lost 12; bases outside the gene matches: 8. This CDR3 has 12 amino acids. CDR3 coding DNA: TGTGCCAGCAGCCCCGGGACAGGGAAGAACACCTTC. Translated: CASSPGTGKNTF.

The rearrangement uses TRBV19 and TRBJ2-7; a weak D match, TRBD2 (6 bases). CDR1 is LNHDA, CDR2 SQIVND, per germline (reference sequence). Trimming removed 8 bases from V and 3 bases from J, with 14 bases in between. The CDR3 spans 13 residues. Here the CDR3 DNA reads TGTGCCAGTTCCCCCCGACTAGACTACGAGCAGTACTTC. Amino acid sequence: CASSPRLDYEQYF.

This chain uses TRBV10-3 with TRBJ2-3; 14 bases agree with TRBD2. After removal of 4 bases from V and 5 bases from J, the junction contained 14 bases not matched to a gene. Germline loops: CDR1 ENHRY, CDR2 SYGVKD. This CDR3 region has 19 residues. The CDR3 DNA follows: TGTGCCATCAGTGGAGGCCCCGGGACTAGCGGGAGAGGTGGAGATACGCAGTATTTT. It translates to CAISGGPGTSGRGGDTQYF.

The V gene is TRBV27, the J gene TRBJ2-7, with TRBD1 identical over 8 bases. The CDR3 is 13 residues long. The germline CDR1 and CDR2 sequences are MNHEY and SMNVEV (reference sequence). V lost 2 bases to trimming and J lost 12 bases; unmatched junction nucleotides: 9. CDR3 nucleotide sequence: TGTGCCAGCAGTTTACTAGGGACAGGAGTAATGTACTTC. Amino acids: CASSLLGTGVMYF.